What follows are 26 T cell receptor beta chains derived from one specimen sequenced in a study of blood T cell repertoires in COVID-19. Only in-frame clones appear in the TCRdb table, and some are missing; sequencing was by immunoSEQ multiplex PCR. Altogether about 160,000 clones are present, roughly 87% being singletons, with the ten largest covering roughly 4.5%. The specimen was peripheral blood. The receptors stem from a woman aged 55-70 years with active or convalescent COVID-19.

The chain uses TRBV12-3 or TRBV12-4 and TRBJ2-5; no clear D. CDR3 length: 12 amino acids. V lost 4 bases and J 4 bases, leaving 7 bases between the germline ends. CDR3 in DNA: TGTGCCAGCAGTTCCTCAGTAGAGACCCAGTACTTC. It translates to CASSSSVETQYF.

The chain employs TRBV7-2 and TRBJ2-7, with 9 bases fitting TRBD1. J lost 1 base, V lost 3 bases, and 4 bases had no gene match. Germline CDR1 SGHTA, CDR2 FQGNSA. CDR3 length: 15 amino acids. The CDR3 coding sequence is TGTGCCAGCAGCTTGACAGGGGGTTATTCCTACGAGCAGTACTTC. Residues: CASSLTGGYSYEQYF.

The chain has TRBV7-9 and TRBJ1-5, with D possibly being TRBD1 (5 bases). Germline CDR1 is SEHNR and CDR2 is FQNEAQ (reference sequence). The V end was cut by 7 bases, the J end by 4 bases, with 14 bases between. The CDR3 is 14 amino acids. The CDR3 region has the DNA TGTGCCAGCACCCCATCCGGGGGGAATCAGCCCCAGCATTTT. It is translated as CASTPSGGNQPQHF.

DNA for the CDR3: TGTGCCAGCAGCTTAGCAACGGGGTACGAGCAGTACTTC. Its translation: CASSLATGYEQYF. The J gene is TRBJ2-7, the V gene TRBV7-2; D possibly corresponds to TRBD2 (5 bases). The germline V and J ends were trimmed by 0 bases and 4 bases, with 7 bases remaining between them. The CDR3 has 13 residues. Germline values: CDR1 SGHTA, CDR2 FQGNSA.

The CDR3 reads CASSTRLAGNTDTQYF. The CDR3 nucleotides are TGTGCCAGCAGCACCCGACTAGCGGGGAACACAGATACGCAGTATTTT. The V and J genes are TRBV7-2 and TRBJ2-3; 11 bases fit TRBD2. Per the germline V gene, CDR1 is SGHTA and CDR2 is FQGNSA. Trimming at V came to 5 bases and at J to 2 bases, leaving 6 bases not matched to a gene. The CDR3 covers 16 residues.

V gene TRBV9 combines with J gene TRBJ2-3; tentatively, D is TRBD2 (6 bases). Deletions cut 0 bases from V and 2 bases from J, with 13 bases between. The length of the CDR3 is 16 residues. Germline assignment: CDR1 SGDLS and CDR2 YYNGEE. The CDR3, as DNA: TGTGCCAGCAGCGTAGGGGGACTCCTATCCACAGATACGCAGTATTTT. Translating it yields CASSVGGLLSTDTQYF.

The rearrangement links TRBV11-3 to TRBJ2-2; 7 positions agree with TRBD1. Germline CDR1 reads SGHNT; CDR2 reads YENEEA. CDR3 length: 16 amino acids. The ends lost 1 base at V and 2 bases at J; junction bases unmatched: 4. CDR3 in amino acids: CASSLGQGRNTGELFF. As DNA, the CDR3 is TGTGCCAGCAGCTTAGGACAGGGCCGCAACACCGGGGAGCTGTTTTTT.

V and J are TRBV4-3 and TRBJ1-1; no clear D. The CDR3 has 13 residues. Germline loops: CDR1 LGHNA, CDR2 YSLEER. Trimming left V 1 base short and J 3 bases short, with 6 bases between. The CDR3 coding sequence is TGCGCCAGCAGCCAAGCCCCGTACACTGAAGCTTTCTTT. Translation: CASSQAPYTEAFF.

The rearrangement links TRBV6-2 or TRBV6-3 to TRBJ2-3; TRBD1 aligns across 9 bases. Germline V gene sequence: CDR1 MNHEY, CDR2 SVGEGT. The CDR3 extends over 20 amino acids. Unmatched junction bases numbered 16, after V lost 2 bases and J lost 1 base. CDR3 region: CASSYKTYPGQGFGTDTQYF. For the CDR3, the DNA is TGTGCCAGCAGTTACAAAACATATCCGGGACAGGGATTCGGCACAGATACGCAGTATTTT.

This clone was seen a single time. The chain combines TRBV2 with TRBJ2-5, with TRBD1 matching 12 bases. Germline values: CDR1 SNHLY, CDR2 FYNNEI. The length of the CDR3 is 14 residues. The V and J ends lost 6 bases and 5 bases, in that order; junction bases with no gene match: 4. As DNA, the CDR3 is TGTGCCAGCAGCGGGACAGGGGGCGGGGAGACCCAGTACTTC. The encoded protein is CASSGTGGGETQYF.

The chain employs TRBV12-5 and TRBJ2-7; TRBD1 aligns across 8 bases. Looked up from germline, CDR1 is LGHNT and CDR2 is FRNRAP. Germline trimming cut 2 bases from V and 4 bases from J; bases unmatched to any gene: 4. CDR3 length equals 14 residues. As DNA, the CDR3 is TGTGCTAGTGGTTTGTTTCAGGGGGCGTACGAGCAGTACTTC. Its translation: CASGLFQGAYEQYF.

In nucleotides, the CDR3 is TGTGCCAGCGGTAGGCAGGGTGGCTACGAGCAGTACTTC. Its protein product is CASGRQGGYEQYF. This chain joins TRBV2 and TRBJ2-7; TRBD1 is a possible D gene (5 bases). The CDR3 totals 13 residues. V was clipped by 8 bases and J by 3 bases, with 14 bases between them. Germline V CDR1 and CDR2: SNHLY, FYNNEI.

The chain uses TRBV4-1 and TRBJ1-6; 8 bases are shared with TRBD1. CDR1 is MGHRA, CDR2 YSYEKL, per germline. The CDR3 consists of 17 residues. V shed 3 bases and J 0 bases; nucleotides not matched to a gene: 4. CDR3 DNA sequence: TGCGCCAGCAGCCACAGACAGGGGAGCTCCTATAATTCACCCCTCCACTTT. This encodes CASSHRQGSSYNSPLHF.

The rearrangement uses TRBV5-1 and TRBJ1-5, with 7 bases identical to TRBD1. CDR1 SGHRS and CDR2 YFSETQ come from the germline V gene. This CDR3 has 15 residues. V lost 3 bases and J lost 7; bases outside the gene matches: 10. The CDR3 loop reads CASSSTGEEGQPQHF. The CDR3 DNA reads TGCGCCAGCAGCTCAACAGGGGAAGAGGGACAGCCCCAGCATTTT.

This chain links TRBV6-2 or TRBV6-3 with TRBJ2-7; TRBD2 matches 9 bases. Germline trimming cut 2 bases from V and 0 bases from J; bases unmatched to any gene: 5. This CDR3 comprises 16 residues. Germline-derived CDR1 and CDR2 are MNHEY and SVGEGT. CDR3 coding DNA: TGTGCCAGCAGTTACGAGCGGGGGGCATACTCCTACGAGCAGTACTTC. This translates into CASSYERGAYSYEQYF.

The table lists this clone with a few counts. The chain combines TRBV11-2 with TRBJ1-2, with D perhaps matching TRBD1 (6 bases). V shed 0 bases and J shed 6 bases, with 11 bases lying between them. The CDR3 runs 14 residues. CDR1 SGHAT and CDR2 FQNNGV come from the germline V gene. CDR3 in amino acids: CASSLERAGDGYTF. In nucleotides, the CDR3 is TGTGCCAGCAGCTTAGAGAGGGCAGGGGATGGCTACACCTTC.

This clone was counted only a few times. The chain links TRBV19 to TRBJ2-3; D may be TRBD2 (5 bases). The germline V gene has CDR1 LNHDA and CDR2 SQIVND (reference sequence). The CDR3 length is 14 residues. Trimming left V 3 bases short and J 4 bases short, with 11 bases between. CDR3 coding DNA: TGTGCCAGTAGTATGAGGGCCCCCCCAGATACGCAGTATTTT. Its protein is CASSMRAPPDTQYF.

V is TRBV4-3 and J is TRBJ1-4; 10 nucleotides line up with TRBD1. The length of the CDR3 is 14 residues. With V trimmed by 5 bases and J by 13 bases, 10 bases remained unmatched. The germline gives CDR1 LGHNA, CDR2 YSLEER. In DNA form, the CDR3 reads TGCGCCAGCAGCTTCCGGGACAGGGGTGGGGGACTGTTTTTT. Its protein product is CASSFRDRGGGLFF.

The gene calls are TRBV27 and TRBJ1-2; tentative D call: TRBD1 (5 bases). Germline V CDR1 and CDR2: MNHEY, SMNVEV (reference sequence). V shed 3 bases and J shed 8 bases, with 13 bases lying between them. The CDR3 has 13 residues. CDR3 protein: CASSLAAGVGYTF. CDR3 sequence (DNA): TGTGCCAGCAGTTTGGCGGCGGGGGTGGGCTACACCTTC.

This clone appeared once. V is TRBV24-1 and J is TRBJ2-3; 7 nucleotides agree with TRBD1. J was trimmed by 5 bases and V by 0 bases; bases with no gene match: 4. Germline V gene lookup returns CDR1 KGHDR and CDR2 SFDVKD. There are 15 residues in the CDR3. The DNA for the CDR3 is TGTGCCACCAGTGATTTGCAGGGGGACGTAGATACGCAGTATTTT. Its translation is CATSDLQGDVDTQYF.

The J gene is TRBJ2-7, the V gene TRBV16, with 8 nucleotides matching TRBD2. CDR1 is KGHSY, CDR2 FQNENV, per germline. The CDR3 extends over 15 amino acids. The ends lost 0 bases at V and 5 bases at J; junction bases unmatched: 6. In DNA form, the CDR3 reads TGTGCCAGCAGCCAATCGGGTCTCGGGGGGGACGAGCAGTACTTC. Translation: CASSQSGLGGDEQYF.

V is TRBV7-2 and J is TRBJ2-1, with TRBD2 identical over 12 bases. J gave up 7 bases and V 5 bases, and 3 bases lay outside the gene matches. CDR1 and CDR2 (germline): SGHTA, FQGNSA. The CDR3 is 14 amino acids. CDR3 nucleotides: TGTGCCAGCAGCCCCGGACTAGCGGGGAATGAGCAGTTCTTC. It encodes CASSPGLAGNEQFF.

The rearrangement uses TRBV6-2 or TRBV6-3 and TRBJ2-6; 7 bases are shared with TRBD1. CDR3 length: 16 residues. Trimming cost V 4 bases and J 2 bases; bases outside gene matches: 5. Germline loops: CDR1 MNHEY, CDR2 SVGEGT. CDR3 in amino acids: CASSSPDRAGANVLTF. The CDR3 DNA is TGTGCCAGCAGTTCCCCTGACAGGGCTGGGGCCAACGTCCTGACTTTC.

V is TRBV10-2 and J is TRBJ2-1; 15 bases agree with TRBD2. V was clipped by 2 bases and J by 8 bases; unmatched bases: 4. The CDR3 length is 16 residues. CDR1 and CDR2 from the germline V gene are WSHSY and SAAADI. CDR3 coding DNA: TGCGCCAGCAGTGAGGGACTAGCGGGGGGGCTAGATGAGCAGTTCTTC. Translating it yields CASSEGLAGGLDEQFF.

The chain carries TRBV7-2 and TRBJ2-5, with D unresolved. Germline lookup yields CDR1 SGHTA and CDR2 FQGNSA. The V gene lost 5 bases and the J gene lost 4 bases, with 17 bases spanning the gap. CDR3 length equals 15 residues. CDR3 DNA: TGTGCCAGCAGCAATAGCTTGATCGAGGTAGAGACCCAGTACTTC. Protein sequence: CASSNSLIEVETQYF.

The CDR3, as DNA: TGTGCCAGCAGTTACAGGCAGGTAGGACAGCCCCAGCATTTT. Its protein product is CASSYRQVGQPQHF. The J gene is TRBJ1-5, the V gene TRBV6-2 or TRBV6-3; no definite D call. Germline V lookup: CDR1 MNHEY, CDR2 SVGEGT. V lost 2 bases, J lost 7 bases, and 12 bases lay in between. The CDR3 runs to 14 residues.